The text below deals with one T cell receptor (beta chain). Its antigen is as yet unknown. Assay used: immunoSEQ multiplex PCR; TCRdb lists only in-frame clones, some missing. In the table there are under 70,000 clones, more than 75% of which are singletons. Germline V gives CDR1 SGHRS, CDR2 YFSETQ. The CDR3 spans 15 residues. Trimming stripped 4 bases from V and 4 bases from J, with 16 bases between. This record belongs to a study of OX40 agonist ivuxolimab in advanced cancers. General study findings and limits: Mean expanded clone counts were higher in CD8+ than CD4+ T cells.

The clonotype comes from an adult with an advanced solid tumor such as melanoma, head and neck, liver or kidney cancer. The chain links TRBV5-1 to TRBJ2-3; tentatively, D is TRBD1 (5 bases). The source was CD4+ or CD8+ T cells sorted from blood, collected in a trial of the OX40 agonist ivuxolimab. The CDR3 loop is CASSPPRQSSDTQYF. The DNA of the CDR3 is TGCGCCAGCAGCCCCCCGAGACAGAGTTCAGATACGCAGTATTTT.